This TCR beta chain was recorded in a study of OX40 agonist ivuxolimab in advanced cancers. Assay used: immunoSEQ multiplex PCR; TCRdb lists only in-frame clones, some missing. Here the sample spans about 58,000 clones, 81% being singletons. CDR1 is PRHDT and CDR2 is FYEKMQ in the germline V gene (reference sequence). V lost 4 bases, J lost 0 bases, and 15 bases lay in between. The CDR3 has 16 residues. The source material was CD4+ or CD8+ T cells sorted from blood, sampled in a trial of the OX40 agonist ivuxolimab. V gene TRBV13 combines with J gene TRBJ2-5, with D possibly being TRBD2 (6 bases). This sequence originates from an adult with an advanced solid tumor such as melanoma, head and neck, liver or kidney cancer. The CDR3 loop is CASSSKEEGYQETQYF. CDR3 DNA sequence: TGTGCCAGCAGCTCGAAAGAGGAGGGTTACCAAGAGACCCAGTACTTC.